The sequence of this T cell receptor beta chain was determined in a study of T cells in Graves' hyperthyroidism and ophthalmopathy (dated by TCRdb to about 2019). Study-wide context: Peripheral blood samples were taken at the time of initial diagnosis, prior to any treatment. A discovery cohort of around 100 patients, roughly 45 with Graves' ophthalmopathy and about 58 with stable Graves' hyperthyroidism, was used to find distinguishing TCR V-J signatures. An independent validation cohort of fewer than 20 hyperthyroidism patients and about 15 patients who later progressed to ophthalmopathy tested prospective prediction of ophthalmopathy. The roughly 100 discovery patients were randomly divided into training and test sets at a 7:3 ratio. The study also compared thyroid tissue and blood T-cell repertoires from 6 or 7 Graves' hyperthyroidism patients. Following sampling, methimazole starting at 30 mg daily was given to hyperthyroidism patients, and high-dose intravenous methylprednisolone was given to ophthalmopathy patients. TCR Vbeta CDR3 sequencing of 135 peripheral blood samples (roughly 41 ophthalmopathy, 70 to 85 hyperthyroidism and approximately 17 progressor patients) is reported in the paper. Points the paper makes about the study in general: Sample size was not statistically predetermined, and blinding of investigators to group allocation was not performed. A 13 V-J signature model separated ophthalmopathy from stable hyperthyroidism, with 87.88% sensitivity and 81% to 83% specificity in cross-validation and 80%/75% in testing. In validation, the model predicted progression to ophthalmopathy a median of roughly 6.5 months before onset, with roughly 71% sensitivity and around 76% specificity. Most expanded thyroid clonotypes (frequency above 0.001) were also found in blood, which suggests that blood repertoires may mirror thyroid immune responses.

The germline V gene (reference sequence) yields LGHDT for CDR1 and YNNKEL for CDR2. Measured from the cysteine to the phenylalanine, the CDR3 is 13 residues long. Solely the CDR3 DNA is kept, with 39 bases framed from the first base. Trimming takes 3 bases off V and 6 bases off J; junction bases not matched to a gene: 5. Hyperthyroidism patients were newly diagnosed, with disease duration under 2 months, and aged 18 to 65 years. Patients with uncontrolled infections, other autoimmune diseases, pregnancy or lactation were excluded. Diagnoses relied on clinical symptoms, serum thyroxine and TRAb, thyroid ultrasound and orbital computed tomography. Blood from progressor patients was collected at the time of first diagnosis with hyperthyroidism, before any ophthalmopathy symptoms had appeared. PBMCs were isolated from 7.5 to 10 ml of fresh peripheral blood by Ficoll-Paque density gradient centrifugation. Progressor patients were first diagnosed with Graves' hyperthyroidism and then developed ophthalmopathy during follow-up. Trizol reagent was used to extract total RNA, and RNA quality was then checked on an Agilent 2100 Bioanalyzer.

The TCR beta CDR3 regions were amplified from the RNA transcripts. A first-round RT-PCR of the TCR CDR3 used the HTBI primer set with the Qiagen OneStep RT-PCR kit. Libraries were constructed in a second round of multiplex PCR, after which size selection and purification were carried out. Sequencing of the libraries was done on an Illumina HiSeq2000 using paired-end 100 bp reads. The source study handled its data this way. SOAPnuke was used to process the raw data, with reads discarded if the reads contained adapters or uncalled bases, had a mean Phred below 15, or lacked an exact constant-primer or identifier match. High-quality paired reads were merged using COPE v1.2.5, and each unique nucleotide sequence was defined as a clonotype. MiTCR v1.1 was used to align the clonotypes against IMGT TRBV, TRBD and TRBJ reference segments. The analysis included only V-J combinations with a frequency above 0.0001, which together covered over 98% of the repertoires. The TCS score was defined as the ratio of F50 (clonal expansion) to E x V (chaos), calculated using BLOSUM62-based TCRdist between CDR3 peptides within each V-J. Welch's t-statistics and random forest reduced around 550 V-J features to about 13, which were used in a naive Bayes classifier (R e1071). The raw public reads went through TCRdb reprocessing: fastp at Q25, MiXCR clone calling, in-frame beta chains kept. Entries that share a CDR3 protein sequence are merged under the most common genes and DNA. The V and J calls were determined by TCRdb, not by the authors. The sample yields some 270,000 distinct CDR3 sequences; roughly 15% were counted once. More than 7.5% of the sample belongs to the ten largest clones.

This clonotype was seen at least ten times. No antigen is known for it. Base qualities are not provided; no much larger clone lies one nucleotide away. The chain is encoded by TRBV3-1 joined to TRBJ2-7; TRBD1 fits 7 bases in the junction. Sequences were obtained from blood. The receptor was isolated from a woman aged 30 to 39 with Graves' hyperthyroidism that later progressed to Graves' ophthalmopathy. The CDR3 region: CASSQATGAEQYF. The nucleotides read TGTGCCAGCAGCCAGGCCACAGGGGCCGAGCAGTACTTC.